This T cell receptor beta chain came from a study of cytomegalovirus exposure and HLA in healthy donors (TCRdb year 2017). Broadly, across the study: According to an earlier analysis of 550 to 750 of the donors, about 179 million T cells yielded over 90 million unique TCR beta sequences and roughly 280 Gb of sequence data. An early release covering roughly 580 HLA-typed donors comprised approximately 300 gigabases of sequencing data and around 80 million unique TCR sequences. Of the roughly 400 genotyped donors, over 70% fell in the genetic ancestry cluster associated with self-reported Caucasian donors. The study was designed to test whether signatures of past pathogen exposure could be identified by cataloging public T cell receptors. Using immunosequencing, the study profiled T cell repertoires from about 620 subjects and related those repertoires to cytomegalovirus serostatus. A separate validation cohort of about 110 different subjects was used in addition to the 666-subject first cohort. High-throughput TCR immunosequencing, statistical association of individual TCRs with disease status, and machine learning were combined to predict cytomegalovirus infection status. A later analysis re-examined previously published TCR beta repertoires from about 700 donors and added high-resolution HLA genotyping to investigate patterns of TCR occurrence. Rather than using new phenotypic data, the later analysis identified candidate immune exposures from TCR beta sequences and from how often those sequences occurred across donors. In an earlier analysis of several hundred of the donors, high-throughput TCR beta sequencing was used to judge whether each TCR beta V gene segment behaved as functional or pseudogenic. Donor age, sex, ethnicity and CMV serostatus were collected together with the repertoire data. A later genetic analysis used genome-wide SNP genotypes for about 65% of the 666 donors, treating that subset as a discovery cohort. Every repertoire in the discovery cohort had been generated on one and the same sequencing platform. Both class I and class II loci were covered by HLA typing, at four-digit resolution. Typing coverage differed by locus: A, B, C, DRB1 and DQB1 were typed in about 629-630 donors, DQA1 in about 560, DPA1 in 600 to 610, and DPB1 in approximately 450. Roughly five DR-DQ haplotypes were treated as single units for association and clustering because of strong linkage in the cohort. Among 398 genotyped donors of the cohort, an average of about 240,000 unique TCR beta nucleotide sequences was sequenced per donor, of which about 18% were non-productive. What the work shows at the level of the full study, not this receptor alone: In a later analysis, TCR association rates were found to vary across HLA loci, with the most associated TCRs seen for DRB1 alleles and the fewest for HLA-C alleles. The cohort was sequenced for TCR beta chains only, and without alpha or paired-chain data the features that could be detected were limited. The presence/absence analyses assumed that sequencing depth was roughly uniform across donors, and that assumption may not be true. Because counts were too low, 15 to 20 rarely observed V segments, including chromosome 9 orphons, were left out of the earlier analysis of a few hundred of the donors. According to the authors, the approach could potentially be generalized to other disease states and immunological phenotypes. In a later analysis, several top co-occurrence clusters were reported to appear linked to parvovirus B19, influenza, CMV and Epstein-Barr virus. In the study, around 150 TCR beta chains were listed as associated with cytomegalovirus. Correlated functional status among segregating V segments might reflect linkage disequilibrium, but an unknown experimental factor could not be ruled out. In a later genetic analysis, fewer N-insertions in productive TCRs were reported among donors in an Asian-associated ancestry cluster than the roughly 640-donor mean. In an earlier analysis of around 600 of the donors, most TCR beta V segments appeared in productive rearrangements about 87% or about 30% of the time, broadly matching IMGT annotations. Specific HLA alleles were associated with 16,951 TCR beta sequences at a false discovery rate of 0.05 in a later analysis. In a later genetic analysis, a missense DCLRE1C variant was associated with V-gene and J-gene trimming of TCR beta chains, and the association was replicated in an independent cohort. A further reported finding was that TCR beta sequences accurately predicted the HLA-A and HLA-B alleles for most subjects in the first cohort. The classifier was reported to diagnose cytomegalovirus status with high specificity and sensitivity in both the original cohort and the validation cohort. The only immune exposure information available for the cohort was CMV serostatus. Most TCR sequences were observed very rarely across donors, whereas some public TCRs were present in many individuals. Because HLA typing was missing for some donors at each locus, association tests included only the typed subset. When HLA alleles, especially DR and DQ, strongly co-occurred, attributing TCR associations to individual alleles was difficult. In a later analysis, HLA-associated TCR beta chains were found to be more clonally expanded and to have lower generation probabilities than equally common non-associated chains. A cluster of highly shared sequence variants was judged likely to be a technical artifact of the sequencing pipeline. According to a later analysis, most CMV-associated TCR beta chains appeared to be HLA-restricted, and the HLA associations seemed to be driven largely by CMV exposure. Some IMGT-functional V segments, including TRBV6-2 and TRBV6-3, could not be distinguished by the 87-base-pair reads and were therefore excluded. In vitro tests confirmed that a few of the cytomegalovirus-associated TCR beta chains recognize cytomegalovirus antigens.

The library was obtained by the immunoSEQ multiplex PCR assay. A mixture of 60 forward primers for TCR Vbeta segments and 13 reverse primers for TCR Jbeta segments was used in the multiplex PCR. The CDR3 region of rearranged TCR beta genes was amplified from genomic DNA by a multiplex PCR assay. The Illumina HiSeq System was used to sequence the amplified TCR beta libraries as 87-base-pair reads. Under the source paper's analysis protocol: Across the 670 or so repertoires, a later analysis counted 60 million to 90 million unique TCR beta chains, roughly 11 million of which were shared by at least two donors. A nearest-neighbor algorithm error-corrected the raw reads and collapsed the reads into unique sequences, merging closely related sequences to remove PCR and sequencing errors. V, D and J gene segments were assigned by aligning CDR3 sequences to IMGT reference sequences. For a sequence to be retained, a match of at least six nucleotides to both a V gene segment and a J gene segment was required. A rearrangement was called productive if the CDR3 had no stop codons and remained in frame with V and J, and every other rearrangement was called non-productive. Following IMGT convention, CDR3 was defined as the stretch from the second conserved V-encoded cysteine to the conserved J-encoded phenylalanine. The earlier analysis of about 590 of the donors excluded sequences that lacked an unambiguous match to a single V gene segment. In an earlier analysis of a few hundred of the donors, V segments were called functional above 56.7% productive rearrangements and were called segregating when the between-donor standard deviation exceeded 5%. A statistical classification framework was built to diagnose cytomegalovirus status from the catalog of TCR beta chain sequences. In a later analysis, V and J genes were assigned by comparing TCR nucleotide sequences against IMGT/GENE-DB human TR gene sequences. In a later analysis, CDR3 sequences and most-parsimonious VDJ recombination scenarios were assigned using the TCRdist pipeline. In a later analysis, every TCR beta chain was defined by the combination of its CDR3 amino acid sequence and its V-gene family, and reads without a unique V-gene family were dropped. In a later analysis, 550 to 650 highly shared, low-generation-probability nucleotide sequences were removed to address suspected cross-contamination and a sequencing artifact. In a later analysis, a clonal expansion index for each public chain was calculated from normalized within-repertoire ranks of inferred template counts. A later analysis computed generation probabilities with a VDJ recombination model fitted to out-of-frame rearrangements, and checked the results against IGoR. In a later analysis, TCR-TCR, TCR-HLA and TCR-CMV co-occurrence was scored with hypergeometric tests, and a repertoire-size bias correction was applied to TCR pairs. To estimate false discovery rates, a later analysis permuted the HLA or CMV assignments 20 times. In a later analysis, co-occurring TCRs were grouped with DBSCAN, and TCRdist sequence similarity was added when clustering was performed within HLA-allele-positive subsets. Co-occurrence clustering excluded repertoires with fewer than 30,000 or more than 120,000 public chains, plus five with anomalous nucleotide sharing. Entries here come from immuneACCESS through TCRdb and include only in-frame sequences with V and J called. Some clones fail to appear in such tables; in the studies checked, an unresolved V gene covers under half of the shortfall, and the cause of the remainder is unknown. V and J calls and clone size are copied from that table; D and trimming were computed from the DNA. The sample records about 130,000 clones, about 80% of which are singletons. The top ten clones comprise 2.7% of the sample.

As for this clone: Its antigen is not yet known. No quality values exist for individual bases; no much larger clone is one base distant.

The cohort consisted of 650 to 850 healthy bone marrow donors. All cohort members were sampled while nominally healthy, although unrecorded immune exposures were likely present. The donor tested CMV seronegative, placing the donor among the 350 or so seronegative members of the cohort. Each donor provided a peripheral blood sample, and peripheral blood mononuclear cells were used for TCR beta sequencing. The Qiagen DNeasy Blood Extraction Kit was used to extract genomic DNA from the blood cell samples. From the cysteine through the phenylalanine, the CDR3 covers 16 amino acids. Only the CDR3 region is kept as DNA, spanning 48 bases read in frame from base 1. V and J lose 4 bases and 4 bases, and a span of 19 bases separates them. Based on the germline V gene, the CDR1 and CDR2 sequences are ENHRY and SYGVKD.

The chain links TRBV10-3 with TRBJ1-1; TRBD1 is possibly the D segment (6 matching bases). This sequence was found in a boy younger than 10 in good health and CMV-seronegative. The material sequenced was PBMCs. The bases read TGTGCCATCAGTGGAACGGGGGGGGCCGTGGGCACTGAAGCTTTCTTT. It is translated as CAISGTGGAVGTEAFF.